Below are 26 T cell receptor beta chains sequenced from a single sample in a study of control samples from healthy donors and cancer patients. Assay: immunoSEQ multiplex PCR; the TCRdb copy retains only in-frame clones and omits some. The sample gives approximately 160,000 clones, 90% to 95% of which show up once; roughly 1.3% is in the top ten. Sequenced input: blood. The receptors come from a woman between 18 and 29 years old in good health.

The V gene is TRBV3-1 (or the pseudogene TRBV3-2), the J gene TRBJ2-3; D ambiguous. The CDR3 length is 15 residues. Germline CDR1 LGHDT, CDR2 YNNKEL (reference sequence). Trimming stripped 4 bases from V and 6 bases from J, with 17 bases between. CDR3 sequence reads: CASSLPGPRADTQYF. DNA for the CDR3: TGTGCCAGCAGCCTTCCCGGGCCCCGTGCGGATACGCAGTATTTT.

The V and J genes are TRBV7-2 and TRBJ1-1; perhaps TRBD1 as D (5 bases). The V gene lost 6 bases and the J gene lost 2 bases, with 10 bases spanning the gap. The germline gives CDR1 SGHTA, CDR2 FQGNSA. There are 13 residues in the CDR3. This chain's CDR3 is CASSFDSNTEAFF. The DNA for the CDR3 is TGTGCCAGCAGTTTTGACAGTAACACTGAAGCTTTCTTT.

The chain joins TRBV7-2 to TRBJ2-3; TRBD2 aligns across 14 bases. CDR1 SGHTA and CDR2 FQGNSA come from the germline V gene. V lost 1 base and J lost 6; bases outside the gene matches: 9. This CDR3 spans 18 amino acids. CDR3 DNA: TGTGCCAGCAGCTTAGACGTTGGACTAGCGGGAGGCGGGGATACGCAGTATTTT. Protein sequence: CASSLDVGLAGGGDTQYF.

This clone was found once. The chain recombines TRBV6-2 or TRBV6-3 with TRBJ2-4; maybe TRBD2 (5 bases). Germline V gene sequence: CDR1 MNHEY, CDR2 SVGEGT. CDR3 size: 17 residues. V was shortened by 5 bases and J by 6 bases, with 23 bases between the two germline ends. CDR3 DNA sequence: TGTGCCAGCAGTCTGCGGGCCGGGCCGCGGCTCGGAAACATTCAGTACTTC. Translated: CASSLRAGPRLGNIQYF.

V usage is TRBV7-3 and J usage is TRBJ2-1; weak D call: TRBD2 (6 bases). Trimming removed 5 bases from V and 7 bases from J, with 12 bases in between. Germline V gene data show CDR1 as SGHTA and CDR2 as FQGTGA. The CDR3 contains 13 residues. CDR3 sequence reads: CASSPPGVNEQFF. The CDR3 DNA reads TGTGCCAGCAGCCCGCCGGGGGTGAATGAGCAGTTCTTC.

V usage is TRBV4-3 and J usage is TRBJ1-4, with 7 bases lining up with TRBD1. Germline CDR1 LGHNA, CDR2 YSLEER. There are 15 residues in the CDR3. V lost 0 bases and J lost 8; bases outside the gene matches: 6. The CDR3 region has the DNA TGCGCCAGCAGCCAAGATTGGACAGGAGTGGAAAAACTGTTTTTT. It specifies CASSQDWTGVEKLFF.

The chain couples TRBV7-2 to TRBJ1-2; D gene ambiguous. CDR3 length: 13 amino acids. Per the germline V gene, CDR1 is SGHTA and CDR2 is FQGNSA. The ends were cut back, 1 base at V and 1 base at J, with 4 bases in the middle. CDR3 amino acids: CASSLEINYGYTF. In DNA form, the CDR3 reads TGTGCCAGCAGCTTAGAGATTAACTATGGCTACACCTTC.

V is TRBV9 and J is TRBJ2-1; maybe TRBD1 (6 bases). Looked up from germline, CDR1 is SGDLS and CDR2 is YYNGEE. Trimming removed 4 bases from V and 2 bases from J, with 22 bases in between. The CDR3 length is 18 residues. The CDR3 DNA is TGTGCCAGCAGCTTTTTTTCCAATACAGGGAATCCCTACAATGAGCAGTTCTTC. Encoded protein: CASSFFSNTGNPYNEQFF. The whole variable domain, filled in from reference TRBV9 and TRBJ2-1, reads DSGVTQTPKHLITATGQRVTLRCSPRSGDLSVYWYQQSLDQGLQFLIQYYNGEERAKGNILERFSAQQFPDLHSELNLSSLELGDSALYFCASSFFSNTGNPYNEQFFGPGTRLTVL.

The chain has TRBV29-1 and TRBJ2-2, with 8 bases that match TRBD1. V shed 6 bases, J shed 4 bases, and the junction held 7 bases outside the gene matches. CDR3 size: 14 residues. Germline CDR1 SQVTM, CDR2 ANQGSEA. The CDR3 here is CSVRDRGSTGELFF. The CDR3 nucleotides read TGCAGCGTGCGAGACAGGGGTTCCACCGGGGAGCTGTTTTTT.

The rearrangement joins TRBV7-3 to TRBJ1-1; 7 positions agree with TRBD1. The germline V gene has CDR1 SGHTA and CDR2 FQGTGA. The CDR3 contains 14 residues. The junction had 8 bases not matched to a gene; V was cut back by 6 bases and J by 4 bases. This CDR3 reads CASSLGGESTEAFF. The CDR3 DNA is TGTGCCAGCAGTTTAGGGGGCGAGAGCACTGAAGCTTTCTTT.

The rearrangement joins TRBV6-5 to TRBJ1-3, with TRBD1 as a possible D gene (5 bases). Germline V gene lookup returns CDR1 MNHEY and CDR2 SVGAGI. V lost 5 bases and J 3 bases, leaving 11 bases between the germline ends. The CDR3 spans 14 residues. CDR3 sequence (DNA): TGTGCCAGCAGTCTCATGGGGGATGGAAACACCATATATTTT. This encodes CASSLMGDGNTIYF.

This clone was observed a single time. V is TRBV6-2 or TRBV6-3 and J is TRBJ2-7; tentatively, D is TRBD2 (6 bases). Looked up from germline, CDR1 is MNHEY and CDR2 is SVGEGT. This CDR3 is 15 amino acids long. Trimming cost V 5 bases and J 0 bases, with 14 bases left between them. The CDR3 reads CASSPAGLSSYEQYF. The CDR3 DNA reads as TGTGCCAGCAGTCCAGCGGGCCTCAGCTCCTACGAGCAGTACTTC.

The rearrangement uses TRBV28 and TRBJ2-2; 8 bases line up with TRBD2. This CDR3 comprises 15 residues. After removal of 5 bases from V and 4 bases from J, the junction contained 6 bases not matched to a gene. The germline CDR1 and CDR2 sequences are MDHEN and SYDVKM. The CDR3: CASSVIAGSTGELFF. As DNA, the CDR3 is TGTGCCAGCAGTGTTATAGCGGGATCCACCGGGGAGCTGTTTTTT.

The rearrangement links TRBV13 to TRBJ2-2; TRBD2 aligns across 8 bases. Germline V gene sequence: CDR1 PRHDT, CDR2 FYEKMQ (reference sequence). There are 13 residues in the CDR3. Trimming removed 4 bases from V and 7 bases from J; junction bases left unmatched: 2. This CDR3 reads CASSSREGGELFF. The CDR3 DNA reads TGTGCCAGCAGCTCCCGGGAGGGCGGGGAGCTGTTTTTT.

The gene calls are TRBV5-1 and TRBJ1-1, with D unresolved. Germline-derived CDR1 and CDR2 are SGHRS and YFSETQ. The V and J ends lost 4 bases and 4 bases respectively, with 14 bases between them. The CDR3 runs to 14 residues. The CDR3 sequence is CASSTSGASTEAFF. CDR3 coding DNA: TGCGCCAGCAGCACTTCGGGAGCCAGCACTGAAGCTTTCTTT.

V and J are TRBV5-5 and TRBJ1-5; possibly TRBD1 for D (5 bases). Trimming pared 4 bases from V and 1 base from J, leaving 15 bases between. The CDR3 length is 16 residues. Germline V lookup: CDR1 SGHKS, CDR2 YYEKEE (reference sequence). The CDR3 DNA sequence: TGTGCCAGCAGCAGAAAAGGGGTGAGAAGCAATCAGCCCCAGCATTTT. The encoded protein is CASSRKGVRSNQPQHF.

V and J are TRBV7-9 and TRBJ2-1, with 11 positions matching TRBD1. Germline lookup yields CDR1 SEHNR and CDR2 FQNEAQ (reference sequence). V lost 1 base to trimming and J lost 10 bases; unmatched junction nucleotides: 3. The CDR3 has 14 residues. CDR3 DNA sequence: TGTGCCAGCAGCTTAGACGGGACAGGGGGGGAGCAGTTCTTC. Its protein product is CASSLDGTGGEQFF.

The chain carries TRBV20-1 and TRBJ1-2, with D unclear. Trimming stripped 0 bases from V and 8 bases from J, with 7 bases between. Germline CDR1 is DFQATT and CDR2 is SNEGSKA (reference sequence). The length of the CDR3 is 11 residues. CDR3 protein: CSARDLEGYTF. The DNA of the CDR3 is TGCAGTGCTAGAGATCTTGAGGGCTACACCTTC.

This sequence joins TRBV18 and TRBJ1-6; no clear D gene. Germline V lookup: CDR1 KGHSH, CDR2 LQKENI. V lost 1 base to trimming and J lost 10 bases, with 8 bases between them. The CDR3 spans 13 residues. CDR3: CASSPQGYSPLHF. The CDR3 DNA reads TGTGCCAGCTCACCACAAGGGTACTCACCCCTCCACTTT.

The chain is built from TRBV4-2 and TRBJ2-7, with D unresolved. CDR1 is LGHNA and CDR2 is YNFKEQ in the germline V gene. Deletions cut 6 bases from V and 0 bases from J, with 6 bases between. The CDR3 is 12 residues long. DNA of the CDR3: TGTGCCAGCAGGAGAAACTCCTACGAGCAGTACTTC. It codes for CASRRNSYEQYF.

The chain couples TRBV10-1 to TRBJ2-1; the match to TRBD2 covers 10 bases. In germline, CDR1 is WNHNN, CDR2 SYGVQD (reference sequence). The trim removed 10 bases at V and 9 bases at J, leaving 9 bases unmatched. This CDR3 region has 13 residues. CDR3 DNA: TGCGCCACCATAAAGCGGGAGGGATCTGAGCAGTTCTTC. This encodes CATIKREGSEQFF.

The V and J genes are TRBV7-2 and TRBJ2-1; D remains unclear. CDR1 is SGHTA, CDR2 FQGNSA, per germline. V was cut by 1 base and J by 3 bases, with 4 bases left in between. The CDR3 is made up of 13 amino acids. CDR3: CASSLESYNEQFF. The DNA of the CDR3 is TGTGCCAGCAGCTTAGAGAGCTACAATGAGCAGTTCTTC.

This clone appeared a single time. This chain links TRBV28 with TRBJ1-1; the D is unclear. V was trimmed by 5 bases and J by 3 bases, leaving 10 bases between them. The CDR3 runs 13 residues. Germline CDR1 is MDHEN and CDR2 is SYDVKM. The DNA for the CDR3 is TGTGCCAGCAGTCTCCGGGTCCACACTGAAGCTTTCTTT. Translation gives CASSLRVHTEAFF.

V and J are TRBV14 and TRBJ2-1, with TRBD2 matching 11 bases. Germline V gene sequence: CDR1 SGHDN, CDR2 FVKESK. The CDR3 spans 15 residues. The V gene end was trimmed by 11 bases and the J gene end by 4 bases; junction bases not matched to a gene: 10. The CDR3, as DNA: TGTGCCTCAGGGACTAGCGGTTTAACTTACAATGAGCAGTTCTTC. Translating gives CASGTSGLTYNEQFF.

V is TRBV10-3 and J is TRBJ1-4; D not certain. This CDR3 spans 15 amino acids. Germline lookup yields CDR1 ENHRY and CDR2 SYGVKD. V was cut by 2 bases and J by 1 base, with 8 bases left in between. CDR3 coding DNA: TGTGCCATCAGTGAGAATCAGTTAACTAATGAAAAACTGTTTTTT. Its protein product is CAISENQLTNEKLFF.

The chain links TRBV19 to TRBJ1-2; D unclear. Trimming left V 3 bases short and J 4 bases short, with 9 bases between. Germline values: CDR1 LNHDA, CDR2 SQIVND (reference sequence). CDR3 size: 13 residues. In DNA, the CDR3 is TGTGCCAGTAGTATGGGCCAGCCCTATGGCTACACCTTC. It codes for CASSMGQPYGYTF.